The present T cell receptor beta chain was sequenced within a study of long-term antiretroviral therapy in people with HIV. The germline V and J ends were trimmed by 5 bases and 0 bases, with 10 bases remaining between them. Germline V gene data show CDR1 as SEHNR and CDR2 as FQNEAQ (reference sequence). The CDR3 has 15 amino acids. The run of the v3.0 immunoSEQ assay was at survey level. Clones were read by immunoSEQ multiplex PCR, and TCRdb kept only the in-frame ones, dropping some. Found here are more than 15,000 clones, about 85% of them singletons; the top ten hold 13% to 15%. Details on this clone: The antigen is not known.

General observations from the study: Samples were collected from about 2003 to 2017 under possibly less effective ART regimens.

Material: unsorted PBMCs, obtained 1.2 years before starting antiretroviral therapy. The chain links TRBV7-9 to TRBJ1-4; D gene ambiguous. This TCR was sampled from a man aged 30-40 years with HIV. CDR3 in amino acids: CASSPTDATNEKLFF. The CDR3 nucleotides are TGTGCCAGCAGCCCCACAGACGCAACTAATGAAAAACTGTTTTTT.